This T cell receptor beta chain comes out of a study of blood T cell repertoires in COVID-19. Study at large: Samples representing acute and convalescent COVID-19 were sourced from the United States, Italy and Spain. T cells, B-cell-depleted T cells, or PBMCs supplied cDNA or gDNA.

Germline CDR1 reads SGHDN; CDR2 reads FVKESK. Trimming cost V 4 bases and J 4 bases, with 13 bases left between them. This CDR3 spans 14 amino acids. As originally analysed: Estimation of nucleated cell counts was performed using reference gene primer amplification. The data were produced by immunoSEQ multiplex PCR, yet TCRdb's version contains in-frame clones alone and is incomplete. V and J calls and clone size are copied from that table; D and trimming were computed from the DNA. The sample shows roughly 300,000 clones, about nine tenths of them seen only once. Patients from Seattle were sampled longitudinally, starting during active infection.

The chain has TRBV14 and TRBJ1-2; D might be TRBD1 (6 bases). The TCR sequence derives from a woman in her twenties or thirties with COVID-19, enrolled during active disease. The sequenced sample was peripheral blood. Written as DNA, the CDR3 is TGTGCCAGCAGCCCCGGGGGGGCTCCCTATGGCTACACCTTC. The encoded protein is CASSPGGAPYGYTF.